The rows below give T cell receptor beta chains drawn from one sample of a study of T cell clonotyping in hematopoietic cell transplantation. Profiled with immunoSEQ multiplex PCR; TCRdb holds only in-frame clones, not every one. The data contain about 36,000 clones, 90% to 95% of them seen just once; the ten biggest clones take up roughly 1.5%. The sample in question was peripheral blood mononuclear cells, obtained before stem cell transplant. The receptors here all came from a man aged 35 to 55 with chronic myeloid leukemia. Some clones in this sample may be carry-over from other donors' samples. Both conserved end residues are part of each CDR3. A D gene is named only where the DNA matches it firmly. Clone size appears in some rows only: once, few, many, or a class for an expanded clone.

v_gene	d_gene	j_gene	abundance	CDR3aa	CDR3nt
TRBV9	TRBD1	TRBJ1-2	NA	CASSVGQGDYGYTF	TGTGCCAGCAGCGTAGGGCAGGGGGACTATGGCTACACCTTC
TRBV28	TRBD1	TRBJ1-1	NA	CASSSGQRNTEAFF	TGTGCCAGCAGTTCGGGACAGCGGAACACTGAAGCTTTCTTT
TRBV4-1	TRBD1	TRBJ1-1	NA	CASSQLTGAEAFF	TGCGCCAGCAGCCAACTGACAGGGGCGGAAGCTTTCTTT
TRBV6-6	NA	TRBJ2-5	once	CASSYSHSQETQYF	TGTGCCAGCAGTTACTCGCACAGTCAAGAGACCCAGTACTTC
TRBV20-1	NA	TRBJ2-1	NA	CSARPDNEQFF	TGCAGTGCTAGACCCGACAATGAGCAGTTCTTC
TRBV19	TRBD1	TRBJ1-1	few	CASSIVTGGLNTEAFF	TGTGCCAGTAGTATAGTGACAGGGGGCCTGAACACTGAAGCTTTCTTT
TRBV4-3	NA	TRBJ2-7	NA	CASSQDSGADYYEQYF	TGCGCCAGCAGCCAAGATTCGGGGGCAGATTACTACGAGCAGTACTTC
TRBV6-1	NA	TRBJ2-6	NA	CASTLGLSGANVLTF	TGTGCCAGCACTTTGGGACTCTCTGGGGCCAACGTCCTGACTTTC
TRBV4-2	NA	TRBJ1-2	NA	CASSGGGRRANYGYTF	TGTGCCAGCAGCGGGGGGGGGCGGCGAGCTAACTATGGCTACACCTTC
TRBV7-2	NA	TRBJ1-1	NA	CASSRIQDTEAFF	TGTGCCAGCAGTAGGATCCAGGATACTGAAGCTTTCTTT
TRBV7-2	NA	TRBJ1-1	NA	CASSLLLTIGGSGTEAFF	TGTGCCAGCAGCTTATTGTTAACAATCGGGGGATCGGGCACTGAAGCTTTCTTT
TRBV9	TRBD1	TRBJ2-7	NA	CASSATRDRPPPYEQYF	TGTGCCAGCAGCGCTACGCGGGACAGGCCTCCCCCCTACGAGCAGTACTTC
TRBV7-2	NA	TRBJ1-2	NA	CASSSRSPTNYGYTF	TGTGCCAGCAGCTCGAGGTCACCAACTAACTATGGCTACACCTTC
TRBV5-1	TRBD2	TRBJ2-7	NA	CASSAGGGSYEQYF	TGCGCCAGCAGCGCGGGGGGAGGCTCCTACGAGCAGTACTTC
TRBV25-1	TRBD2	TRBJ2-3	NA	CASSVKTSGVTDTQYF	TGTGCCAGCAGTGTAAAGACTAGCGGGGTCACAGATACGCAGTATTTT
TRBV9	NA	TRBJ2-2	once	CASSGGGTPNTGELFF	TGTGCCAGCAGTGGGGGGGGGACACCGAACACCGGGGAGCTGTTTTTT
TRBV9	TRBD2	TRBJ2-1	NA	CASSAGTSGYNEQFF	TGTGCCAGCAGCGCCGGGACTAGCGGGTACAATGAGCAGTTCTTC
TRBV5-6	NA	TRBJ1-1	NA	CASSIGPVSTEAFF	TGTGCCAGCAGCATCGGACCCGTGAGCACTGAAGCTTTCTTT
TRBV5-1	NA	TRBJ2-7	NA	CASSLALEEPWYF	TGCGCCAGCAGCTTGGCCCTAGAGGAGCCCTGGTACTTC
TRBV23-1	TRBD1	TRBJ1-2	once	CASSLWTGRYGYTF	TGCGCCAGCAGTCTTTGGACAGGGAGGTATGGCTACACCTTC
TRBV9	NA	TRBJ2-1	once	CASSARSDNEQFF	TGTGCCAGCAGTGCTCGGTCCGACAATGAGCAGTTCTTC
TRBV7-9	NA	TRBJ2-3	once	CASSLALHRGGADTQYF	TGTGCCAGCAGCTTAGCATTGCACAGGGGGGGTGCAGATACGCAGTATTTT
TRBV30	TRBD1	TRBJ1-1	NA	CAWGTGREAFF	TGTGCCTGGGGGACAGGGCGGGAAGCTTTCTTT
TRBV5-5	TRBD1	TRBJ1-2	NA	CASSGGQGVGNYGYTF	TGTGCCAGCAGCGGGGGACAGGGGGTTGGTAACTATGGCTACACCTTC
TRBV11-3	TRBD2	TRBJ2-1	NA	CASSPSGGVYNEQFF	TGTGCCAGCAGCCCCAGCGGGGGTGTCTACAATGAGCAGTTCTTC
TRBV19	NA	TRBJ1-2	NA	CASSIDSVNYGYTF	TGTGCCAGTAGTATAGACAGTGTGAACTATGGCTACACCTTC
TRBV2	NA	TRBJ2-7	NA	CASSDLGYSYEQYF	TGTGCCAGCAGTGATCTCGGATACTCCTACGAGCAGTACTTC
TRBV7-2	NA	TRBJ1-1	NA	CASSLVGGGNTEAFF	TGTGCCAGCAGCTTAGTGGGGGGCGGGAACACTGAAGCTTTCTTT
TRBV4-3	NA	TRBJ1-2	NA	CASSHDGPLGQGGYTF	TGCGCCAGCAGCCACGATGGACCCCTAGGGCAGGGTGGCTACACCTTC
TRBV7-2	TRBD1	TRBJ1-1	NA	CASSGTGTGDSKAFF	TGTGCCAGCAGCGGGACCGGGACAGGGGATTCTAAAGCTTTCTTT
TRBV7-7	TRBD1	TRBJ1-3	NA	CASSPGQGTGNTIYF	TGTGCCAGCAGCCCTGGACAGGGAACTGGAAACACCATATATTTT
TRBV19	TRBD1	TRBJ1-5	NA	CASSPDRDHQPQHF	TGTGCCAGTAGCCCAGACAGGGACCATCAGCCCCAGCATTTT
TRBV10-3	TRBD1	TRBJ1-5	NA	CAISEDRGAQPQHF	TGTGCCATCAGTGAGGACAGGGGCGCCCAGCCCCAGCATTTT
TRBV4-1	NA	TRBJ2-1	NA	CASSQEGLIYNEQFF	TGCGCCAGCAGCCAAGAGGGACTTATCTACAATGAGCAGTTCTTC
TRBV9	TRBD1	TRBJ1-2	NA	CASSANRGSNYGYTF	TGTGCCAGCAGCGCTAACAGGGGGTCAAACTATGGCTACACCTTC
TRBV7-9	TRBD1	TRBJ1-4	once	CASSRTYPTGSVEKLFF	TGTGCCAGCAGCCGAACATACCCGACAGGGTCTGTCGAAAAACTGTTTTTT
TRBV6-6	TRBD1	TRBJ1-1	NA	CASTRTGVNTEAFF	TGTGCCAGCACCAGGACAGGGGTGAACACTGAAGCTTTCTTT
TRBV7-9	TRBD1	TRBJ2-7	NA	CASEGQGFEQYF	TGTGCCAGCGAGGGACAGGGGTTCGAGCAGTACTTC
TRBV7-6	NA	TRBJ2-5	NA	CASSFSGGETQYF	TGTGCCAGCAGCTTCTCCGGGGGCGAGACCCAGTACTTC
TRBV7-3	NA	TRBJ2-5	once	CASSSGHQETQYF	TGTGCCAGCAGCTCCGGCCACCAAGAGACCCAGTACTTC
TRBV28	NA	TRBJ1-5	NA	CASSDQQGLVQPQHF	TGTGCCAGCAGTGACCAACAGGGTCTAGTCCAGCCCCAGCATTTT
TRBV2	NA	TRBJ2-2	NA	CASRSGSGHTGELFF	TGTGCCAGCCGTTCAGGATCGGGGCACACCGGGGAGCTGTTTTTT
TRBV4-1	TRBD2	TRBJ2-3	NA	CASSHILAGGQDTQYF	TGCGCCAGCAGCCACATACTAGCGGGGGGCCAAGATACGCAGTATTTT
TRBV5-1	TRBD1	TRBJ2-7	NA	CASSSGQGTDEQYF	TGCGCCAGCAGCTCGGGACAGGGTACCGACGAGCAGTACTTC
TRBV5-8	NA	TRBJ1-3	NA	CASSGGLAGNTIYF	TGTGCCAGCAGCGGCGGACTGGCTGGAAACACCATATATTTT
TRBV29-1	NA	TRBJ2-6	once	CSVVSGGSGANVLTF	TGCAGCGTTGTTTCCGGGGGCAGTGGGGCCAACGTCCTGACTTTC
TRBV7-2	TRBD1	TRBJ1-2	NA	CASSLVRGLDGYTF	TGTGCCAGCAGCTTAGTAAGGGGGCTGGATGGCTACACCTTC
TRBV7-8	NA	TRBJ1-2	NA	CASSLAGLGYTF	TGTGCCAGCAGCTTAGCAGGGTTGGGCTACACCTTC
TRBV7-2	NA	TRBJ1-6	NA	CASSLYWDTYNSPLHF	TGTGCCAGCAGCTTATACTGGGACACCTATAATTCACCCCTCCACTTT
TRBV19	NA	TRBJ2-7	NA	CASSMYAQTSYEQYF	TGTGCCAGTAGTATGTATGCGCAAACCTCCTACGAGCAGTACTTC
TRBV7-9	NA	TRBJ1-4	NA	CASSADGNEKLFF	TGTGCCAGCAGCGCCGACGGAAATGAAAAACTGTTTTTT
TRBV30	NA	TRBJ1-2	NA	CAWSVQGYYGYTF	TGTGCCTGGAGTGTACAGGGATACTATGGCTACACCTTC
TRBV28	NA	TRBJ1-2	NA	CASRRRTPQGYTF	TGTGCCAGCAGACGCCGGACACCACAGGGCTACACCTTC